The 6 T cell receptor beta chains reported below all come from one sample, sequenced in a study of cytomegalovirus exposure and HLA in healthy donors. The study ran its PCR with 60 Vbeta and 13 Jbeta primers. This table comes from immunoSEQ multiplex PCR, and its TCRdb copy is limited to in-frame clones, with some not included. The sample lists about 140,000 clones, 77% seen once, with 4.9% in the top ten. The specimen was PBMCs. These receptors came from a woman between 45 and 65 years old in good health and CMV-seronegative.

The J gene is TRBJ2-7, the V gene TRBV6-1; a possible D gene is TRBD1 (7 bases). V shed 0 bases and J shed 5 bases, with 17 bases lying between them. The germline CDR1 and CDR2 sequences are MNHNS and SASEGT. The CDR3 runs to 16 residues. The CDR3 loop reads CASSEARGGGPDEQYF. Here the CDR3 DNA reads TGTGCCAGCAGTGAAGCCCGCGGAGGGGGCCCGGACGAGCAGTACTTC.

V usage is TRBV25-1 and J usage is TRBJ2-5; possible D gene TRBD2, 5 bases. CDR3 length equals 14 residues. V lost 1 base and J lost 3, with 9 bases in between. Germline CDR1 and CDR2: MGHDK and SYGVNS. The CDR3 sequence: CASSEFNGEETQYF. The CDR3, as DNA: TGTGCCAGCAGTGAATTTAACGGGGAAGAGACCCAGTACTTC.

The genes are TRBV5-8 and TRBJ1-5; 8 nucleotides line up with TRBD1. Germline CDR1 is SGHTS and CDR2 is YDEGEE. This CDR3 is 18 amino acids long. V was clipped by 4 bases and J by 0 bases; unmatched bases: 12. CDR3 sequence reads: CASSRRDRSSYSNQPQHF. CDR3 DNA sequence: TGTGCCAGCAGCAGACGGGACAGGAGCTCTTATAGCAATCAGCCCCAGCATTTT.

V and J are TRBV4-1 and TRBJ1-4; maybe TRBD1 (6 bases). The germline V gene has CDR1 MGHRA and CDR2 YSYEKL. The CDR3 contains 15 residues. V lost 2 bases and J 8 bases, leaving 15 bases between the germline ends. The CDR3 DNA follows: TGCGCCAGCAGCCAATTGGCGGGGGGCAGAGAAAAACTGTTTTTT. Translating it yields CASSQLAGGREKLFF.

The chain uses TRBV5-1 and TRBJ1-5; the D is unclear. Germline V gene sequence: CDR1 SGHRS, CDR2 YFSETQ. The V and J ends lost 4 bases and 5 bases respectively, with 16 bases between them. CDR3 length equals 15 residues. The CDR3 here is CASSETPGRDQPQHF. For the CDR3, the DNA is TGCGCCAGCAGCGAGACCCCCGGTCGGGATCAGCCCCAGCATTTT.

The chain couples TRBV11-3 to TRBJ1-4; 8 bases match TRBD1. The ends lost 4 bases at V and 7 bases at J; junction bases unmatched: 8. The germline V gene encodes CDR1 SGHNT and CDR2 YENEEA. This CDR3 contains 15 residues. The CDR3 here is CASSSPDRDGEKLFF. The CDR3 nucleotides are TGTGCCAGCAGCTCCCCGGACAGGGACGGTGAAAAACTGTTTTTT.